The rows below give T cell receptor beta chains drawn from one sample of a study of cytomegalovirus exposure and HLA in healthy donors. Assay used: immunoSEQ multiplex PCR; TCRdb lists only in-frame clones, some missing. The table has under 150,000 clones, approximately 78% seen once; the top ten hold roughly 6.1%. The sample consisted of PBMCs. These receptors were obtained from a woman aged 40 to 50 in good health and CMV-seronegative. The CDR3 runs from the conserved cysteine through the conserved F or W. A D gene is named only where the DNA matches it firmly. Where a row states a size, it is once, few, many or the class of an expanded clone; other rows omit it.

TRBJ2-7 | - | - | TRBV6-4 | TGTGCCAGCAGGGGAGATTCCCCGGGATGTTACGAGCAGTACTTC | CASRGDSPGCYEQYF
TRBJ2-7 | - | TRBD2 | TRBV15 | TGTGCCACCAGCAGAGTTGGGTTCGGCGGGGGTGAGGAGCAGTACTTC | CATSRVGFGGGEEQYF
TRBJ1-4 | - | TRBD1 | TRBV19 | TGTGCCAGTCATACAGGGGTTCCTAATGAAAAACTGTTTTTT | CASHTGVPNEKLFF
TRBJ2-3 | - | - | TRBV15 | TGTGCCACCAGCAGAGCCTTCCCCGAGGCGGGGGATACGCAGTATTTT | CATSRAFPEAGDTQYF
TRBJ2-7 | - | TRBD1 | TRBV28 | TGTGCCAGCAGTGACGACAGGGTCGTACAGTACTTC | CASSDDRVVQYF
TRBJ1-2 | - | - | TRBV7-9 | TGTGCCAGCAGCCCGCCCGGGGTAGGCTACACCTTC | CASSPPGVGYTF
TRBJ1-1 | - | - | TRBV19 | TGTGCCAGTAGTATAGCCGATATGCGTAACACTGAAGCTTTCTTT | CASSIADMRNTEAFF
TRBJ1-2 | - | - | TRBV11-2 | TGTGCCAGCAGCTTAGAACCGGGGAACTATGGCTACACCTTC | CASSLEPGNYGYTF
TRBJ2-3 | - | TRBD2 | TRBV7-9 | TGTGCCAGCAGGGCGGGAGCGGGGGATACGCAGTATTTT | CASRAGAGDTQYF
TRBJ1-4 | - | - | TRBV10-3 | TGTGCCATCAGTGAGTCGCGGGAAAAACTGTTTTTT | CAISESREKLFF
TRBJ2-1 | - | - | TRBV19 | TGTGCCAGTAGTTCCGGGAATTACAATGAGCAGTTCTTC | CASSSGNYNEQFF
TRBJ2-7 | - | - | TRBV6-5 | TGTGCCAGCAGTTACTCGGTCCTGGGGGGTGGCGAGCAGTACTTC | CASSYSVLGGGEQYF
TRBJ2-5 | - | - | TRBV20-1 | TGCAGTGCTAGTAGCTTGACCCAGTACTTC | CSASSLTQYF
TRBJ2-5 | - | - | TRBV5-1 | TGCGCCAGCAGCTCTTCACAGGGAGGGGAGACCCAGTACTTC | CASSSSQGGETQYF
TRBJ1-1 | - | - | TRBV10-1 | TGCGCCAGCAGTGAGCCAGGAAGCATGTCAGCTTTCTTT | CASSEPGSMSAFF
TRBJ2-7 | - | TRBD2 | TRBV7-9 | TGTGCCAGCAGTGTAGCGGGAGGTTCGTACGAGCAGTACTTC | CASSVAGGSYEQYF
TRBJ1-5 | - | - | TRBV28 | TGTGCCAGCAATCTGCGAGGTCAGCCCCAGCATTTT | CASNLRGQPQHF
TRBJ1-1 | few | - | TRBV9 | TGTGCCAGCAGCGTAGGGGGCAGGGGAAACACTGAAGCTTTCTTT | CASSVGGRGNTEAFF
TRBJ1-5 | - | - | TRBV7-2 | TGTGCCAGCAGCTCGAACAGGGATCAGCCCCAGCATTTT | CASSSNRDQPQHF
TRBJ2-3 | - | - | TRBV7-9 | TGTGCCAGCAGCTTCGTCGATACGCAGTATTTT | CASSFVDTQYF
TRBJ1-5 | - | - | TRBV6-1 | TGTGCCAGCAGTGAAGCGGGCCAGCCTAATCAGCCCCAGCATTTT | CASSEAGQPNQPQHF
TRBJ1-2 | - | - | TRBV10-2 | TGCGCCAGCAGTGTAAACGGACTGACTCCAGGCTACACCTTC | CASSVNGLTPGYTF
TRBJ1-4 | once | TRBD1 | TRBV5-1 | TGCGCCAGCAGCTTGGATGGACAGGGACTGTATTCAACTAATGAAAAACTGTTTTTT | CASSLDGQGLYSTNEKLFF
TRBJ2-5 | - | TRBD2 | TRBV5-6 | TGTGCCAGCAGCTCAAGTGACCAAGGGACTAGCGGATCCTATCAGCAGTACTTC | CASSSSDQGTSGSYQQYF
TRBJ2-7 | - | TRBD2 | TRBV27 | TGTGCCAGCAGTTTATCTGGGGGACTAGTCCACGAGCAGTACTTC | CASSLSGGLVHEQYF
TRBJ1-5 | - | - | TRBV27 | TGTGCCAGCAGTTGGAGCGGAAATCAGCCCCAGCATTTT | CASSWSGNQPQHF
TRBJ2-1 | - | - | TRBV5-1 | TGCGCCAGCAGCTGGACTGAGGATGTAGGAGAGCAGTTCTTC | CASSWTEDVGEQFF
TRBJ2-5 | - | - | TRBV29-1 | TGCAGCGTTGATTCGGCAGGAGGTGAGACCCAGTACTTC | CSVDSAGGETQYF
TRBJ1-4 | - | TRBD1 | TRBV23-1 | TGCGCCAGCCCTCAACGCGACAGGGAAGGTCCAACTAATGAAAAACTGTTTTTT | CASPQRDREGPTNEKLFF
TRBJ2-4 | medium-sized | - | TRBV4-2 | TGTGCCAGCAGCCAAGATCAGGGCGGTTGGGGAAACAGTCAGTACTTC | CASSQDQGGWGNSQYF
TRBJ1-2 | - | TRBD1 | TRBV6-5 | TGTGCCAGCAGTCACCGAGCTACAGGGGGTACGAGCTACACCTTC | CASSHRATGGTSYTF
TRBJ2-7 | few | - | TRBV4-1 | TGCGCCAGCAGCCCACAAGGCGGCACCTACGAGCAGTACTTC | CASSPQGGTYEQYF
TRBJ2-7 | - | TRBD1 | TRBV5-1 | TGCGCCAGTTCCGGTATCCCCGGACAGGGGGCCTACGAGCAGTACTTC | CASSGIPGQGAYEQYF
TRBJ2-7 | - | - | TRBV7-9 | TGTGCCAGCAGCTCCAGCGGAGCGCCCTACGAGCAGTACTTC | CASSSSGAPYEQYF
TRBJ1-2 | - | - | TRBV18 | TGTGCCAGCTCACTAGCTAATTCTAACTATGGCTACACCTTC | CASSLANSNYGYTF
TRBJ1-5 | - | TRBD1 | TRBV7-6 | TGTGCCAGCAGTGTACAGGGGGCGGGTCAGCCCCAGCATTTT | CASSVQGAGQPQHF
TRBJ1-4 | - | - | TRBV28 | TGTGCCAGCAGTTTATGGGGCGGGGCCCCTGGTGAAAAACTGTTTTTT | CASSLWGGAPGEKLFF
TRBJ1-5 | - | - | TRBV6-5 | TGTGCCAGCAGTTACTCAAGGACTGCCAATCAGCCCCAGCATTTT | CASSYSRTANQPQHF
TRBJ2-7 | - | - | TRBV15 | TGTGCCACCAGCAGAGACGGTCAGGGAACCTCTGACGAGCAGTACTTC | CATSRDGQGTSDEQYF
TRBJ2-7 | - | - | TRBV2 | TGTGCCAGCAGTGGGGGGCTAGCTGATGCCCAATACGAGCAGTACTTC | CASSGGLADAQYEQYF
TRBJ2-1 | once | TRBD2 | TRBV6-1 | TGTGCCAGCAGTGAAGAGGGAGGGGAAAGAGGTGAGCAGTTCTTC | CASSEEGGERGEQFF
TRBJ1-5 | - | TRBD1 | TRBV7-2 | TGTGCCAGCAGCTCGGGACAGGGCCATCAGCCCCAGCATTTT | CASSSGQGHQPQHF
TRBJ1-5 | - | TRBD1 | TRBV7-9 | TGTGCCAGCAGCTTAGGGGACAGGCCGGATCAGCCCCAGCATTTT | CASSLGDRPDQPQHF
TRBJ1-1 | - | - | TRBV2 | TGTGCCAGCAGGACCGACAGGAACACTGAAGCTTTCTTT | CASRTDRNTEAFF
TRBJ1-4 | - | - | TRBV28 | TGTGCCAGCAGTTTCTCCACAACAGGGCTGGGAAAACTGTTTTTT | CASSFSTTGLGKLFF
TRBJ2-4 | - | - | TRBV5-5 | TGTGCCAGCATCCCGGGAACAGACAACTCAAACATTCAGTACTTC | CASIPGTDNSNIQYF
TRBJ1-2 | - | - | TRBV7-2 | TGTGCCAGCAGCTTAGTGTTAGCAGCTAATGGCTACACCTTC | CASSLVLAANGYTF
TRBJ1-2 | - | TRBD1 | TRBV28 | TGTGCCAGCACACTCTGGACAGGTGGGGGGTATGGCTACACCTTC | CASTLWTGGGYGYTF
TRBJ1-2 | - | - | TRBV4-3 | TGCGCCAGCAGCCAAGATGCGGGGAGCTTGGGAGGCTATGGCTACACCTTC | CASSQDAGSLGGYGYTF
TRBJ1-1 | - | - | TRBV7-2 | TGTGCCAGCAGCTTAACCCTAACAGGGACTGAAGCTTTCTTT | CASSLTLTGTEAFF
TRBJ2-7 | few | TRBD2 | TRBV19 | TGTGCCAGTAGTGAGGCTAGCGGGTCCCCCTTTGAGCAGTACTTC | CASSEASGSPFEQYF
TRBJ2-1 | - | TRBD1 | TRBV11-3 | TGTGCCAGCAGTATGAGGGGGGACAGGGCCAAGTTCTTC | CASSMRGDRAKFF
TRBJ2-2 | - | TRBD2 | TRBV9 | TGTGCCAGCAGCGTAAGGGCTAGCGGGAGAACCGGGGAGCTGTTTTTT | CASSVRASGRTGELFF
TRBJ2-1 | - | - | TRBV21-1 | TGTGCCAGCAGCGAACGCTGGCAGGTATCCTACAATGAGCAGTTCTTC | CASSERWQVSYNEQFF
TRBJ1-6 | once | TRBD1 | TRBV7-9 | TGTGCCAGCAGAGCAACAGGGGACGCCTATAATTCACCCCTCCACTTT | CASRATGDAYNSPLHF
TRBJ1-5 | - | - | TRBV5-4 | TGTGCCAGCAGCCCAGGTGTCAATCAGCCCCAGCATTTT | CASSPGVNQPQHF
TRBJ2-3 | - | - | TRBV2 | TGTGCCAGCTTAAGCGGTTACACAGATACGCAGTATTTT | CASLSGYTDTQYF
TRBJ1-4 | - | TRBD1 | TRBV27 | TGTGCCAGCAGGACAGGGGTGGATGAAAAACTGTTTTTT | CASRTGVDEKLFF
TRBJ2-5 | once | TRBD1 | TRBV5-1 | TGCGCCAGCAGCTCTATAGGGACAGTCCAAGAGACCCAGTACTTC | CASSSIGTVQETQYF